These 6 T cell receptor beta chains came from one sample sequenced in a study of blood T cells in healthy people across ages. Alongside a J-beta primer mix, a sample-barcoded 5' primer served in a second PCR lasting 7 to 11 cycles. TCRdb re-analysed the 5' RACE reads in MiXCR, keeping a single row per CDR3 protein. The sample carries 550,000 to 700,000 distinct CDR3 sequences, about 25% recorded once. Input material: blood. The receptors come from an older woman in good health.

V is TRBV5-1 and J is TRBJ1-1; 11 positions match TRBD1. This CDR3 spans 16 amino acids. The germline gives CDR1 SGHRS, CDR2 YFSETQ. Unmatched junction bases numbered 12, after V lost 8 bases and J lost 3 bases. The CDR3 spells CASNRDRGSLDTEAFF. DNA for the CDR3: TGCGCCAGTAATCGGGACAGGGGGTCCTTGGACACTGAAGCTTTCTTT.

DNA for the CDR3: TGCGCCAGCAGCTTGAGTGTTTCTAGCGGGGGCACAGATACGCAGTATTTT. It is translated as CASSLSVSSGGTDTQYF. The V call is TRBV5-1, the J call TRBJ2-3; TRBD2 matches at 9 bases. The V gene's germline CDR1 is SGHRS and CDR2 YFSETQ. This CDR3 region has 17 residues. The ends lost 1 base at V and 1 base at J; junction bases unmatched: 7.

Note on this clonotype: One end of the junction fails to match germline, which may point to a read error. V is TRBV7-2 and J is TRBJ2-7; tentatively, D is TRBD2 (7 bases). This CDR3 has 15 amino acids. The germline V gene encodes CDR1 SGHTA and CDR2 FQGNSA. The CDR3 region has the DNA TGTGCCAGCAGATTAGGCGGGGGCCTCACCTACGAGCAGTACTTC. This sequence encodes CASRLGGGLTYEQYF.

There are a few counts of this clonotype. V and J are TRBV4-3 and TRBJ2-1, with TRBD2 matching 9 bases. The germline V gene has CDR1 LGHNA and CDR2 YSLEER. This CDR3 is 17 amino acids long. V dropped 4 bases and J dropped 2; count of bases not matched to a gene: 9. The CDR3 reads CASSRNLAGTTYNEQFF. CDR3 coding DNA: TGCGCCAGCAGCCGGAACCTAGCGGGGACTACCTACAATGAGCAGTTCTTC.

A few counts support this clonotype. The rearrangement uses TRBV20-1 and TRBJ2-1, with D maybe TRBD2 (6 bases). Germline CDR1 reads DFQATT; CDR2 reads SNEGSKA (reference sequence). Trimming took 6 bases from V and 0 from J, leaving 18 bases between them. The CDR3 loop spans 16 amino acids. As DNA, the CDR3 is TGCAGTGCCCAAATGGTGGCGGGGAGCTCCTACAATGAGCAGTTCTTC. Protein: CSAQMVAGSSYNEQFF.

V and J are TRBV5-1 and TRBJ2-1; the D gene is possibly TRBD2 (5 bases). V was clipped by 0 bases and J by 1 base, with 11 bases between them. Per the germline V gene, CDR1 is SGHRS and CDR2 is YFSETQ. The CDR3 totals 16 residues. The CDR3 loop is CASSLVPEGSYNEQFF. The CDR3 DNA reads TGCGCCAGCAGCTTGGTCCCCGAGGGTTCCTACAATGAGCAGTTCTTC.